This T cell receptor (beta chain) was captured by sequencing in a study of molecular identifiers for immune sequencing clone quantification. From the PCR reads, TCRdb called clonotypes with MiXCR, one entry per CDR3 protein. The data hold about 36,000 distinct CDR3 sequences, with roughly 18% observed a single time. Findings of the study overall: Clones above 20 RNA copies held over 98% of effector molecules, under 1% in naive cells. Detection of one spiked Jurkat cell's TCR RNA reportedly worked in one million naive cells.

This clonotype was recorded at least ten times. Its target is unknown. The V and J ends lost 2 bases and 5 bases respectively, with 7 bases between them. CDR1 is MDHEN and CDR2 is SYDVKM in the germline V gene. CDR3 length equals 13 residues. Naive CD8 T cells were picked out by sorting for CD8+CD4-CCR7+CD45RA+. The sample taken for sequencing was naive CD8+ T cells from blood, with Jurkat cell RNA spiked in. The subset here: FACS-sorted CD8+CD4-CCR7+CD45RA+ naive T cells. This chain joins TRBV28 and TRBJ2-1; D is ambiguous. The receptor comes from a human donor in good health. Some libraries in this study had Jurkat cell RNA spiked in. The CDR3 protein is CASSLPVNNEQFF. In DNA, the CDR3 is TGTGCCAGCAGTTTACCCGTCAACAATGAGCAGTTCTTC.